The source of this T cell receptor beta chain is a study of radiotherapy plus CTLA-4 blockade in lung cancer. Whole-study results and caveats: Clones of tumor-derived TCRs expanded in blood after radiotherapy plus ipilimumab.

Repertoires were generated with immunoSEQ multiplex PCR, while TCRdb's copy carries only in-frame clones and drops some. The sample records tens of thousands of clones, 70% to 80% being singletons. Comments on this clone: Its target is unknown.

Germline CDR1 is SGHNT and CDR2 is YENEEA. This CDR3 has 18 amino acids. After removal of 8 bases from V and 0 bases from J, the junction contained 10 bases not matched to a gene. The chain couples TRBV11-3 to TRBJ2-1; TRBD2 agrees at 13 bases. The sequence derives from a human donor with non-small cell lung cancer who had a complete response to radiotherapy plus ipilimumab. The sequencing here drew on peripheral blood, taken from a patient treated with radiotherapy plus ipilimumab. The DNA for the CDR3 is TGTGCCAGCCGGACCCAGGGACTAGCGGGAAGCTCCTACAATGAGCAGTTCTTC. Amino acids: CASRTQGLAGSSYNEQFF.